These 8 T cell receptor beta chains came from one sample sequenced in a study of molecular identifiers for immune sequencing clone quantification. TCRdb reprocessed the PCR reads via MiXCR and lists one record per CDR3 protein. The table records about 60,000 distinct CDR3 sequences, around a sixth of them present only once. Sequencing input: naive CD8+ T cells from blood, with Jurkat cell RNA spiked in. Indicated subset: FACS-sorted CD8+CD4-CCR7+CD45RA+ naive T cells. The receptors come from a human donor in good health. Some libraries in this study had Jurkat cell RNA spiked in.

Comment on this clonotype: A much larger clonotype is one base distant, so this may be a read error. V and J are TRBV30 and TRBJ1-4; weak D call: TRBD1 (5 bases). In germline, CDR1 is GTSNPN, CDR2 SVGIG (reference sequence). The CDR3 consists of 12 residues. The DNA of the CDR3 is TGTGCGTCCCAGGGAACCAGTGAAAAACTGGTTTTT. Translation: CASQGTSEKLVF.

This clonotype was detected a few times. A much larger clone sits a single nucleotide away, making a read error possible. The J gene is TRBJ2-1, the V gene TRBV24-1; D not resolved. V was cut by 2 bases and J by 5 bases, with 9 bases left in between. The germline V gene encodes CDR1 KGHDR and CDR2 SFDVKD. The CDR3 runs 14 residues. The CDR3 here is CATSDSTQHNEQFF. The CDR3 DNA reads TGTGCCACCAGTGATTCGACACAACACAATGAGCAGTTCTTC.

This clonotype was recorded many times. The V call is TRBV11-2, the J call TRBJ2-7; D remains ambiguous. CDR3 length: 13 amino acids. V gave up 3 bases and J gave up 3 bases, with 9 bases separating them. Germline V CDR1 and CDR2: SGHAT, FQNNGV. The CDR3 sequence is CASSLRTVYEQYF. The CDR3 DNA reads as TGTGCCAGCAGCTTGAGGACGGTCTACGAGCAGTACTTC. The whole variable domain, remainder taken from reference TRBV11-2 and TRBJ2-7, is EAGVAQSPRYKIIEKRQSVAFWCNPISGHATLYWYQQILGQGPKLLIQFQNNGVVDDSQLPKDRFSAERLKGVDSTLKIQPAKLEDSAVYLCASSLRTVYEQYFGPGTRLTVT.

About this clonotype itself: One junction end does not reproduce the germline sequence, and a read error may be involved. The genes are TRBV20-1 and TRBJ2-7; 9 nucleotides line up with TRBD1. This CDR3 is 16 amino acids long. Germline CDR1 DFQATT, CDR2 SNEGSKA (reference sequence). The CDR3 coding sequence is TGCGGTGCTAGAGAGGAGGGGACAGGGACGTACTACGAGCAGTACTTC. It specifies CGAREEGTGTYYEQYF.

The rearrangement links TRBV6-4 to TRBJ2-1, with D perhaps TRBD2 (5 bases). V was shortened by 1 base and J by 2 bases, with 12 bases between the two germline ends. Germline CDR1 reads MRHNA; CDR2 reads SNTAGT. This CDR3 is built from 16 residues. The CDR3 protein is CASSDYSVPAYNEQFF. CDR3 bases: TGTGCCAGCAGTGACTATAGCGTACCCGCCTACAATGAGCAGTTCTTC.

The J gene is TRBJ2-7, the V gene TRBV27, with 10 bases identical to TRBD1. V gave up 5 bases and J gave up 3 bases; unmatched junction bases: 7. There are 15 residues in the CDR3. Germline CDR1 and CDR2: MNHEY and SMNVEV (reference sequence). The CDR3 loop is CASSPGQGGFYEQYF. CDR3 sequence (DNA): TGTGCCAGCAGTCCAGGACAGGGGGGATTCTACGAGCAGTACTTC.

This clonotype was recorded many times. The chain has TRBV9 and TRBJ1-1; D unresolved. The CDR3 length is 14 residues. The V and J ends lost 3 bases and 4 bases respectively, with 13 bases between them. Per germline, CDR1 SGDLS and CDR2 YYNGEE. The CDR3 DNA reads as TGTGCCAGCAGCGCCGGACCACCCACCACTGAAGCTTTCTTT. It encodes CASSAGPPTTEAFF.

This clonotype was found a few times. A much larger clone is a single base away; this may be a read error. As the CDR3 is not closed by the conserved phenylalanine or tryptophan, this likely results from a read error. This chain uses TRBV9 with TRBJ2-5, with 9 bases aligning to TRBD1. Losses at the gene ends were 3 bases for V and 5 bases for J; bases not matched to a gene: 17. Germline V gene data show CDR1 as SGDLS and CDR2 as YYNGEE. This CDR3 has 18 amino acids. CDR3 loop: CASSAANIGQGTWETQYL. CDR3 bases: TGTGCCAGCAGCGCCGCGAATATTGGACAGGGGACGTGGGAGACCCAGTACCTC.